This record looks at one T cell receptor beta chain sequence and its context. In its sample, this clone was seen many times. Its antigen remains unidentified. No base quality values were provided; no much bigger clone lies one nucleotide off. Libraries were prepared through the immunoSEQ multiplex PCR assay. To provide template for TCR sequencing, every sample had RNA extracted and reverse transcribed into cDNA. SuperScript III was used to make first-strand cDNA, primed with a 2:1 mix of oligo-dT and random hexamers. A synthetic immune receptor repertoire was used to assess amplification bias, and residual bias was removed computationally. Processing in the source paper ran as follows. Raw reads were preprocessed to remove errors, and CDR3 was defined according to IMGT conventions as the region from the conserved cysteine to phenylalanine. Clonality was calculated as 1 minus Shannon entropy normalized by log2 of the number of productive unique TCRs. Scalp TCRbeta sequences were cross-referenced with sorted blood CD4 and CD8 repertoires so that the CD4 or CD8 identity of scalp clones could be inferred. TCRdb obtained this table from immuneACCESS and retained in-frame rearrangements with V and J assigned. These tables miss some clones; where compared with another copy, unresolved V genes account for less than half of the shortfall, and the remainder is unexplained. V, J and clone size are taken as reported in that table, and D and trimming were inferred from the DNA itself. This sample comprises 150,000 or so clones, about 72% of them detected only once. Clones ranked in the top ten supply over 9.5% of the sample.

The intended sense of this specimen's time point label: baseline before oral tofacitinib. Lesional scalp punch biopsies and peripheral blood were obtained from alopecia areata patients. After PBMCs were isolated by density centrifugation and stained for CD3, CD4 and CD8, a FACSAria was used to sort CD4+ and CD8+ T cells. This entry is derived from a study of CD8+ T cells in alopecia areata (dated by TCRdb to the late 2010s). In terms of the full investigation: The treated patients, all with moderate-to-severe alopecia areata, were enrolled in an open-label pilot trial of oral tofacitinib given at 5 to 10 mg twice daily. Biopsies were taken from tofacitinib-treated patients at baseline and at 4 and 24 weeks of treatment, and a later scalp biopsy was taken in several of the tofacitinib-treated patients. Scalp clonality was compared across normal scalp (n=4), patchy alopecia areata scalp (n=8), and alopecia totalis/universalis scalp (n=8). Patients stayed on tofacitinib for 6 to 18 months and then had 6 months of follow-up off drug so that delayed response and recurrence could be assessed. TCRbeta CDR3 regions were amplified by immunoSEQ multiplex PCR with 35 Vbeta forward and 13 Jbeta reverse primers. RNA was extracted with the PAXgene miRNA kit for fixed scalp, the miRNeasy kit for PBMCs, and the RNeasy kit for mouse skin. High-throughput TCRbeta sequencing was used to examine T cell clonal expansion in alopecia areata in both the C3H/HeJ mouse model and human patients. Human TCRbeta sequencing covered scalp tissue and sorted CD4+ and CD8+ peripheral blood T cells from patchy and totalis/universalis alopecia areata patients and healthy controls.

Study-wide findings and limitations: Higher clonality and more expanded CD8+ clones were observed in lesional scalp than in normal scalp, particularly in alopecia totalis/universalis, a finding suggestive of antigenic drive. Compared with mice, TCR sequences shared between patients were less clear, possibly partly because of HLA diversity across the patient population. Resident alphabeta T cells in normal human skin are also sequenced, complicating scalp TCR repertoire analysis, unlike mouse skin dominated by gammadelta T cells.

CDR1 and CDR2, per the germline V gene (reference sequence), are SEHNR and FQNEAQ. The germline ends are 12 bases apart after V is trimmed by 5 bases and J by 5 bases. From cysteine to phenylalanine, the CDR3 is 13 amino acids long. Only CDR3 DNA remains: 39 bases, in frame from the first base. The chain is encoded by TRBV7-9 joined to TRBJ1-1; the D gene is perhaps TRBD1, on 5 matching bases. This specimen consisted of CD8+ T cells sorted from blood, obtained at week 0. This receptor was taken from a human donor with alopecia areata. The CDR3 region has the sequence CASSPLGGTEAFF. DNA sequence: TGTGCCAGCAGCCCACTGGGGGGGACTGAAGCTTTCTTT. Reference TRBV7-9 and TRBJ1-1 genes cover what lies past the CDR3, so the full variable domain is DTGVSQNPRHKITKRGQNVTFRCDPISEHNRLYWYRQTLGQGPEFLTYFQNEAQLEKSRLLSDRFSAERPKGSFSTLEIQRTEQGDSAMYLCASSPLGGTEAFFGQGTRLTVV.